The present entry profiles one T cell receptor (beta chain) with its context. Its antigen is currently unknown. This sample was taken from a study of cytomegalovirus exposure and HLA in healthy donors. Study-level points and caveats: Rarity characterized most TCR sequences, yet some public TCRs appeared in many donors.

Primers: 60 Vbeta forward and 13 Jbeta reverse. Assay: immunoSEQ multiplex PCR; the TCRdb copy retains only in-frame clones and omits some. The record lists roughly 77,000 clones, of which the ten most abundant hold approximately 4.2%. Sequenced material: PBMCs. The origin of this receptor is a man aged 25 to 40 in good health and CMV-seronegative.

The CDR3, as DNA: TGTGCCAGCAGCGTAGCTCCTAACTATGGCTACACCTTC. Its protein is CASSVAPNYGYTF. The gene calls are TRBV9 and TRBJ1-2; D is unclear. V lost 0 bases and J lost 0, with 3 bases in between. Germline V gene lookup returns CDR1 SGDLS and CDR2 YYNGEE. CDR3 length equals 13 residues. The full variable domain, in which reference TRBV9 and TRBJ1-2 provide the parts outside the CDR3, is DSGVTQTPKHLITATGQRVTLRCSPRSGDLSVYWYQQSLDQGLQFLIQYYNGEERAKGNILERFSAQQFPDLHSELNLSSLELGDSALYFCASSVAPNYGYTFGSGTRLTVV.